The subject of this entry is one T cell receptor beta chain. At one end the junction does not follow the germline gene, possibly because of a read error. This specimen comes from a study of OX40 agonist ivuxolimab in advanced cancers. Study context: With ivuxolimab, an agonistic anti-OX40 (CD134) antibody, patients were treated.

Assay: immunoSEQ multiplex PCR; the TCRdb copy retains only in-frame clones and omits some. This sample has around 75,000 clones; roughly 91% occur once, and the top ten carry 2% to 3%. This CDR3 region has 13 residues. In germline, CDR1 is SSHAT, CDR2 FNYEAQ (reference sequence). The chain carries TRBV7-7 and TRBJ1-1, with D uncertain. This receptor was identified in an adult with an advanced solid tumor such as melanoma, head and neck, liver or kidney cancer. The sequences come from CD4+ or CD8+ T cells sorted from blood, collected in a trial of the OX40 agonist ivuxolimab. The CDR3 nucleotides read TGTGCTAGCAGCCTTGCGGTGGACGCTGAAGCTTTCTTT. Amino acid sequence: CASSLAVDAEAFF.